Presented here are 19 T cell receptor beta chains from one specimen sequenced in a study of spatial heterogeneity in lung cancer. Study-level points and caveats: Tumoral mutation counts were tracked by counts of expanded intratumoral alpha and beta TCRs.

The sample's time point: sample taken at primary tumor resection. TCRdb re-derived calls from the 5' RACE reads in MiXCR, one entry per CDR3 protein. The sample has about 100,000 distinct CDR3 sequences; about 4.6% are singletons. The antigens for these receptors are not known. This specimen was lung tumor tissue, taken at surgery. The receptors derive from a male donor with early-stage non-small cell lung cancer.

This clonotype was seen repeatedly, ten times or more. The chain links TRBV7-8 to TRBJ1-6; TRBD1 might be the D (5 bases). CDR3 length equals 14 residues. V lost 3 bases and J 6 bases, leaving 9 bases between the germline ends. CDR1 SGHVS and CDR2 FQNEAQ come from the germline V gene. The CDR3 region is CASSLTDTNSPLHF. DNA of the CDR3: TGTGCCAGCAGCTTGACAGATACTAATTCACCCCTCCACTTT. The whole variable domain, remainder taken from reference TRBV7-8 and TRBJ1-6, is GAGVSQSPRYKVAKRGQDVALRCDPISGHVSLFWYQQALGQGPEFLTYFQNEAQLDKSGLPSDRFFAERPEGSVSTLKIQRTQQEDSAVYLCASSLTDTNSPLHFGNGTRLTVT.

This clonotype was seen at least ten times. This CDR3 reads CASGIGGSNQPQHF. The CDR3 coding sequence is TGTGCCAGCGGAATTGGGGGGAGCAATCAGCCCCAGCATTTT. The chain uses TRBV7-9 and TRBJ1-5; D perhaps matches TRBD1 (5 bases). The germline V and J ends were trimmed by 8 bases and 1 base, with 12 bases remaining between them. CDR1 and CDR2 from the germline V gene are SEHNR and FQNEAQ (reference sequence). The CDR3 spans 14 residues.

This clonotype was observed many times. The gene calls are TRBV6-1 and TRBJ1-2; 7 bases map to TRBD1. The trim removed 4 bases at V and 5 bases at J, leaving 13 bases unmatched. The CDR3 is 16 amino acids. From germline, CDR1 is MNHNS and CDR2 SASEGT. The DNA of the CDR3 is TGTGCCAGCAGTGCAACCGGGACAGCGAAGGTTTATGGCTACACCTTC. It translates to CASSATGTAKVYGYTF.

V usage is TRBV11-1 and J usage is TRBJ2-7; TRBD2 matches 7 bases. Germline V gene lookup returns CDR1 SGHAT and CDR2 FQDESV (reference sequence). The ends lost 5 bases at V and 5 bases at J; junction bases unmatched: 6. This CDR3 spans 13 amino acids. CDR3 sequence reads: CASSPGLADEQYF. The CDR3 DNA reads TGTGCCAGCAGCCCCGGGCTAGCGGACGAGCAGTACTTC.

This clonotype was counted many times. The V call is TRBV5-1, the J call TRBJ1-6; no firm D call. Trimming cost V 1 base and J 9 bases, with 11 bases left between them. This CDR3 comprises 14 residues. Germline lookup yields CDR1 SGHRS and CDR2 YFSETQ. The CDR3 protein is CASSLQQRFSPLHF. The CDR3 DNA reads TGCGCCAGCAGCTTGCAACAGCGTTTTTCACCCCTCCACTTT.

This clonotype has ten or more counts. This chain links TRBV6-2 or TRBV6-3 with TRBJ2-7, with a possible D match to TRBD2 (5 bases). The ends were cut back, 8 bases at V and 9 bases at J, with 20 bases in the middle. The CDR3 is 13 residues long. CDR1 is MNHEY, CDR2 SVGEGT, per germline. CDR3 amino acids: CASGRERATGQYF. The CDR3 DNA reads TGTGCCAGCGGACGGGAAAGGGCTACCGGGCAGTACTTC.

This clonotype was found many times. The J gene is TRBJ2-6, the V gene TRBV20-1; D possibly corresponds to TRBD2 (5 bases). There are 16 residues in the CDR3. Germline V gives CDR1 DFQATT, CDR2 SNEGSKA (reference sequence). V lost 0 bases and J 3 bases, leaving 12 bases between the germline ends. CDR3 protein: CSARDRRAGGANVLTF. CDR3 DNA: TGCAGTGCTAGAGATCGGCGGGCCGGTGGGGCCAACGTCCTGACTTTC.

This clonotype was counted a few times. The chain carries TRBV5-6 and TRBJ2-3, with 7 bases identical to TRBD1. The CDR3 runs to 14 residues. Per germline, CDR1 SGHDT and CDR2 YYEEEE. With 4 bases clipped from V and 2 bases from J, the junction kept 4 bases outside the gene matches. The CDR3 here is CASSHGQVTDTQYF. DNA of the CDR3: TGTGCCAGCAGCCATGGACAGGTCACAGATACGCAGTATTTT.

In its sample, this clonotype was seen many times. This chain links TRBV4-2 with TRBJ1-3; D may be TRBD1 (6 bases). Germline V gene sequence: CDR1 LGHNA, CDR2 YNFKEQ. V shed 2 bases and J shed 0 bases, with 14 bases lying between them. The length of the CDR3 is 17 residues. This chain's CDR3 is CASSQNSQGYSGNTIYF. The CDR3 region has the DNA TGTGCCAGCAGCCAAAATTCACAGGGATACTCTGGAAACACCATATATTTT.

The table lists this clonotype with a few counts. This sequence joins TRBV2 and TRBJ2-1, with 8 bases that match TRBD1. Trimming at V came to 7 bases and at J to 0 bases, leaving 8 bases not matched to a gene. The length of the CDR3 is 16 residues. Germline V gene lookup returns CDR1 SNHLY and CDR2 FYNNEI. The CDR3 DNA reads as TGTGCCAGCACCTCCGGGACAGGTGACTCCTACAATGAGCAGTTCTTC. Translating it yields CASTSGTGDSYNEQFF.

This clonotype was detected ten times or more. The V and J genes are TRBV2 and TRBJ2-7; D may be TRBD2 (5 bases). CDR1 and CDR2 (germline): SNHLY, FYNNEI. V dropped 8 bases and J dropped 0 bases, with 14 bases sitting between them. The CDR3 extends over 14 amino acids. CDR3: CASSTSESSYEQYF. CDR3 nucleotide sequence: TGTGCCAGCTCTACTAGTGAGAGCTCCTACGAGCAGTACTTC.

This clonotype has more than one count but fewer than ten. The rearrangement uses TRBV11-2 and TRBJ2-5; D remains unclear. V was trimmed by 3 bases and J by 4 bases, leaving 9 bases between them. Germline assignment: CDR1 SGHAT and CDR2 FQNNGV. The CDR3 consists of 13 residues. This chain's CDR3 is CASSFRPRETQYF. Written as DNA, the CDR3 is TGTGCCAGCAGCTTCCGGCCCCGAGAGACCCAGTACTTC.

The sample holds a few counts of this clonotype. The rearrangement uses TRBV11-2 and TRBJ2-7; 8 nucleotides agree with TRBD1. Germline trimming cut 5 bases from V and 2 bases from J; bases unmatched to any gene: 8. CDR1 is SGHAT, CDR2 FQNNGV, per germline. The CDR3 consists of 15 residues. The CDR3 spells CASSGGTGRAYEQYF. CDR3 bases: TGTGCCAGCAGCGGGGGGACAGGTCGGGCCTACGAGCAGTACTTC.

This clonotype was counted ten times or more. The V gene is TRBV28, the J gene TRBJ2-1, with TRBD2 matching over 12 bases. The CDR3 has 17 residues. V lost 4 bases to trimming and J lost 7 bases; unmatched junction nucleotides: 11. Germline CDR1 and CDR2: MDHEN and SYDVKM. This CDR3 is CASSSLLAGGPENEQFF. CDR3 nucleotide sequence: TGTGCCAGCAGTTCCCTTCTAGCGGGAGGGCCTGAAAATGAGCAGTTCTTC. The full variable domain, rest sourced from reference TRBV28 and TRBJ2-1, is DVKVTQSSRYLVKRTGEKVFLECVQDMDHENMFWYRQDPGLGLRLIYFSYDVKMKEKGDIPEGYSVSREKKERFSLILESASTNQTSMYLCASSSLLAGGPENEQFFGPGTRLTVL.

The V gene is TRBV5-1, the J gene TRBJ2-1, with 7 bases identical to TRBD2. Germline V CDR1 and CDR2: SGHRS, YFSETQ. Trimming at V came to 0 bases and at J to 6 bases, leaving 9 bases not matched to a gene. This CDR3 is built from 16 residues. The CDR3 loop is CASSLESSGTGNEQFF. As DNA, the CDR3 is TGCGCCAGCAGCTTGGAATCCAGCGGGACTGGCAATGAGCAGTTCTTC.

Only a few counts were recorded for this clonotype. The genes are TRBV6-1 and TRBJ2-3, with D uncertain. Germline CDR1 is MNHNS and CDR2 is SASEGT. Trimming removed 3 bases at V and 6 bases at J, with 4 bases between. The CDR3 contains 11 residues. CDR3 nucleotides: TGTGCCAGCAGTGACAGGGATACGCAGTATTTT. Its translation: CASSDRDTQYF.

This clonotype was observed at least ten times. J is TRBJ1-1 and V is TRBV10-3, with D perhaps TRBD1 (5 bases). The CDR3 has 15 residues. The germline V and J ends were trimmed by 0 bases and 7 bases, with 15 bases remaining between them. The germline gives CDR1 ENHRY, CDR2 SYGVKD. CDR3 nucleotide sequence: TGTGCCATCAGTGAGTCGTCCAGGGCCGTTGGTGAAGCTTTCTTT. Translated, it gives CAISESSRAVGEAFF.

The chain employs TRBV20-1 and TRBJ2-2; a weak D match, TRBD1 (5 bases). The germline V gene encodes CDR1 DFQATT and CDR2 SNEGSKA (reference sequence). Trimming left V 3 bases short and J 1 base short, with 12 bases between. The CDR3 consists of 15 residues. The CDR3 reads CSASRRVGNTGELFF. The CDR3 DNA is TGCAGTGCTAGCCGCAGGGTAGGGAACACCGGGGAGCTGTTTTTT.

This clonotype showed up just a few times. The chain employs TRBV20-1 and TRBJ2-5, with no clear D. The CDR3 loop spans 14 amino acids. From germline, CDR1 is DFQATT and CDR2 SNEGSKA (reference sequence). Trimming took 0 bases from V and 1 from J, leaving 9 bases between them. The CDR3, as DNA: TGCAGTGCTAGAGAATGGCGCAGCCAAGAGACCCAGTACTTC. Protein: CSAREWRSQETQYF.